Here is one T cell receptor beta chain with its context. What antigen it recognizes has not been identified. No much larger clone is present one base from it, and per-base qualities are unavailable. The sample belongs to a study of cytomegalovirus exposure and HLA in healthy donors (dated by TCRdb to about 2017). For the study in its entirety: An earlier analysis of some 600 of the donors reported around 280 Gb of sequence data and 117 million unique TCR beta sequences obtained from around 190 million T cells. The T cell repertoires of several hundred subjects were profiled by immunosequencing and related to cytomegalovirus serostatus. Typing coverage varied by locus: 629-630 donors for A, B, C, DRB1 and DQB1; approximately 560 for DQA1; over 600 for DPA1; fewer than 480 for DPB1. Across approximately 400 genotyped donors of the cohort, an average of roughly 250,000 unique TCR beta nucleotide sequences per donor were sequenced, and roughly 20% of those sequences were non-productive. A later analysis re-analyzed previously published TCR beta repertoires from roughly 600 donors and added high-resolution HLA genotyping to study TCR occurrence patterns. A separate validation cohort of roughly 110 different subjects was used in addition to the roughly 700-subject first cohort. Several DR-DQ haplotypes were handled as single units for association and clustering because linkage in the cohort was strong. An early release that covered about 600 HLA-typed donors contained approximately 320 gigabases of sequencing data and tens of millions of unique TCR sequences. Every discovery cohort repertoire had been produced on one sequencing platform. A later genetic analysis took genome-wide SNP genotypes for about three fifths of the roughly 700 donors and used that subset as a discovery cohort. Class I and class II HLA loci were covered by the typing at four-digit resolution. Of the 300 to 500 genotyped donors, more than 75% were placed in the genetic ancestry cluster associated with self-reported Caucasian donors. Rather than using new phenotypic data, the later analysis identified candidate immune exposures from TCR beta sequences and from how often those sequences occurred across donors. Donor age, sex, ethnicity and CMV serostatus were compiled together with the repertoire data. To predict cytomegalovirus infection status, the study combined high-throughput TCR immunosequencing, statistical association of individual TCRs with disease status, and machine learning. An earlier analysis of around 580 of the donors used high-throughput TCR beta sequencing to judge whether each TCR beta V gene segment behaved as functional or pseudogenic. The aim of the study was to test whether cataloging public T cell receptors could identify signatures of past pathogen exposure.

The cohort was made up of about 610 healthy bone marrow donors. At the time of sampling, every cohort member was nominally healthy, though immune exposures that went unrecorded were likely present. The donor was CMV seropositive and was included in the group of 300 or so seropositive cohort members. Every donor gave a peripheral blood sample, and the peripheral blood mononuclear cells from that sample were used for TCR beta sequencing. The Qiagen DNeasy Blood Extraction Kit was used to extract genomic DNA from the blood cell samples. What the authors observed across the whole study: Linkage disequilibrium might explain the correlated functional status among segregating V segments, but an unknown experimental factor could not be excluded. A group of highly shared sequence variants was considered likely to be a technical artifact of the sequencing pipeline. At a false discovery rate of 0.05, a later analysis linked some 18,000 TCR beta sequences to specific HLA alleles. A further reported finding was that TCR beta sequences accurately predicted the HLA-A and HLA-B alleles for most subjects in the first cohort. Across donors, most TCR sequences were observed very rarely, whereas some public TCRs were present in many individuals. In both the original and validation cohorts, the classifier was reported to diagnose cytomegalovirus status with high specificity and sensitivity. A later analysis found that HLA-associated TCR beta chains were more clonally expanded and had lower generation probabilities than equally common non-associated chains. In a later analysis, the rate of TCR association differed among HLA loci, with DRB1 alleles having the most associated TCRs and HLA-C alleles having the fewest. The authors suggested that the approach could potentially be extended to other disease states and immunological phenotypes. A later genetic analysis reported fewer N-insertions in productive TCRs among donors in an Asian-associated ancestry cluster than the approximately 670-donor mean. Because counts were too low, seventeen rarely observed V segments, including chromosome 9 orphons, were left out of the earlier analysis of over 550 of the donors. A later analysis found that most CMV-associated TCR beta chains appeared HLA-restricted, with HLA associations seemingly driven largely by CMV exposure. This cohort had only TCR beta chains sequenced, and the lack of alpha or paired-chain data limited which features could be detected. Some IMGT-functional V segments, including TRBV6-2 and TRBV6-3, could not be told apart with the 87-base-pair reads, so those segments were excluded. Roughly uniform sequencing depth across donors was assumed in presence/absence analyses, although this assumption may not hold. V-gene and J-gene trimming of TCR beta chains was associated with a missense DCLRE1C variant in a later genetic analysis, and the association was replicated in an independent cohort. Strong co-occurrence of HLA alleles, especially DR and DQ, made assigning TCR associations to individual alleles difficult. The study listed 150 to 200 TCR beta chains as associated with cytomegalovirus. In vitro tests confirmed that a few of the cytomegalovirus-associated TCR beta chains recognize cytomegalovirus antigens. According to a later analysis, parvovirus B19, influenza, CMV and Epstein-Barr virus appeared linked to several top co-occurrence clusters. In an earlier analysis of approximately 600 of the donors, most TCR beta V segments were observed in productive rearrangements about 90% or about 30% of the time, broadly matching IMGT annotations. Because HLA typing was unavailable for some donors at each locus, only the typed subset was used in association tests. Immune exposure information for the cohort was limited to CMV serostatus.

V loses 2 bases of germline sequence and J loses 1 base, and the interval between the two ends is 7 bases. The CDR3 spans 14 residues, from the cysteine through the phenylalanine. The kept DNA is CDR3 alone, 42 bases in frame from the first base. CDR1 and CDR2, per the germline V gene (reference sequence), are MNHNY and SVGAGI. Library preparation employed the immunoSEQ multiplex PCR assay. A mixture of 60 forward primers for TCR Vbeta segments and 13 reverse primers for TCR Jbeta segments was used in the multiplex PCR. A multiplex PCR assay on genomic DNA amplified the CDR3 region of rearranged TCR beta genes. On the Illumina HiSeq System, the amplified TCR beta libraries were sequenced as 87-base-pair reads. Concerning the study's data processing: Across the 670 or so repertoires, a later analysis counted 60 million to 90 million unique TCR beta chains, roughly 11 million of which were shared by at least two donors. A nearest-neighbor algorithm error-corrected the raw reads and collapsed the reads into unique sequences, merging closely related sequences to remove PCR and sequencing errors. CDR3 sequences were aligned to IMGT reference sequences to assign V, D and J gene segments. For a sequence to be retained, a match of at least six nucleotides was required to both a V gene segment and a J gene segment. A rearrangement was called productive if the CDR3 had no stop codons and remained in frame with V and J, and every other rearrangement was called non-productive. Following IMGT convention, CDR3 was defined as the stretch from the second conserved V-encoded cysteine up to the conserved J-encoded phenylalanine. In an earlier analysis of more than 550 of the donors, sequences lacking an unambiguous match to a single V gene segment were excluded. In an earlier analysis of approximately 610 of the donors, V segments were called functional above 56.7% productive rearrangements and were called segregating when the between-donor standard deviation exceeded 5%. A statistical classification framework was built to diagnose cytomegalovirus status from the catalog of TCR beta chain sequences. A later analysis assigned V and J genes by comparing TCR nucleotide sequences with IMGT/GENE-DB human TR gene sequences. In a later analysis, CDR3 sequences and most-parsimonious VDJ recombination scenarios were assigned using the TCRdist pipeline. In a later analysis, each TCR beta chain was defined by its CDR3 amino acid sequence together with its V-gene family, and reads lacking a unique V-gene family were excluded. In a later analysis, several hundred highly shared, low-generation-probability nucleotide sequences were removed to address suspected cross-contamination and a sequencing artifact. A later analysis calculated a clonal expansion index for each public chain from normalized within-repertoire ranks of inferred template counts. In a later analysis, generation probabilities were computed using a VDJ recombination model fitted to out-of-frame rearrangements, and the results were checked against IGoR. Hypergeometric tests were used in a later analysis to score TCR-TCR, TCR-HLA and TCR-CMV co-occurrence, with a repertoire-size bias correction applied to the TCR pairs. In a later analysis, false discovery rates were estimated by permuting HLA or CMV assignments 20 times. In a later analysis, co-occurring TCRs were grouped using DBSCAN, and TCRdist sequence similarity was added for clustering within HLA-allele-positive subsets. Repertoires with fewer than 30,000 or more than 120,000 public chains, plus five repertoires with anomalous nucleotide sharing, were excluded from co-occurrence clustering. Here the immuneACCESS table is served through TCRdb, limited to in-frame sequences with V and J called. Missing clones are a known gap in these copies; in checked studies unresolved V genes cover under half, and the rest lacks a known reason. The DNA was the basis for D and trimming; V, J and clone size are from that table. The sample data list roughly 130,000 clones, and about 80% of these were observed just once. Under 1.5% of the sample is in the top ten clones.

Sequenced material: PBMCs. This receptor was taken from a male donor in good health and CMV-seropositive. The sequence links TRBV6-6 to TRBJ2-3, with the D gene not confidently named. CDR3 loop: CASSYDFRTDTQYF. In nucleotide form, the sequence is TGTGCCAGCAGTTACGACTTCCGCACAGATACGCAGTATTTT.